This is a list of T cell receptor beta chains from one sample in a study of PD-1 blockade in classical Hodgkin lymphoma. Sequenced by immunoSEQ multiplex PCR; TCRdb stores in-frame clones only, minus some. The sample shows roughly 21,000 clones, approximately 85% of them seen only once. The source material was peripheral blood mononuclear cells (PBMCs), sampled before the fourth cycle of nivolumab. These receptors were obtained from a human donor with classical Hodgkin lymphoma. Each CDR3 is given with its conserved first and last residue. Each record gives: CDR3 protein, CDR3 DNA, clone size, V gene, CDR3 length, J gene, D gene. The D gene is left open where the match is weak. Size is stated for part of the rows, as once, few or many counts, or as a class when the clone is expanded.

CAWGGGNTIYF TGTGCCTGGGGGGGCGGAAACACCATATATTTT . TRBV30 11 TRBJ1-3 .
CATSKTRGSGPDTQYF TGTGCCACCAGCAAAACAAGGGGGTCGGGGCCAGATACGCAGTATTTT . TRBV15 16 TRBJ2-3 .
CSASEAEAFF TGCAGTGCTAGTGAGGCTGAAGCTTTCTTT . TRBV20-1 10 TRBJ1-1 .
CASSLGVTSGFQETQYF TGTGCCAGCAGCCTGGGGGTGACTAGCGGGTTCCAAGAGACCCAGTACTTC . TRBV28 17 TRBJ2-5 TRBD2
CSSHLDFGQYF TGCAGTTCGCATCTTGACTTCGGGCAGTACTTC . TRBV20-1 11 TRBJ2-7 .
CASSLTGGSYEQYF TGTGCCAGCAGCTTAACGGGGGGCTCCTACGAGCAGTACTTC . TRBV7-3 14 TRBJ2-7 .
CASSLVALSYEQYF TGTGCCAGCAGCTTAGTAGCACTCTCCTACGAGCAGTACTTC . TRBV7-2 14 TRBJ2-7 .
CASAKGQGDEKLFF TGTGCCAGCGCCAAGGGCCAGGGCGATGAAAAACTGTTTTTT few TRBV7-8 14 TRBJ1-4 .
CASSQATSGDTDTQYF TGCGCCAGCAGCCAAGCCACTAGCGGGGACACAGATACGCAGTATTTT few TRBV4-1 16 TRBJ2-3 TRBD2
CASSLDIRYGYTF TGTGCCAGCAGCCTTGACATCCGTTATGGCTACACCTTC . TRBV25-1 13 TRBJ1-2 .
CASSLSDQETQYF TGTGCCAGCAGCCTCTCAGACCAAGAGACCCAGTACTTC . TRBV11-2 13 TRBJ2-5 .
CASSLARGGGYEQYF TGCGCCAGCAGCTTGGCCAGGGGAGGAGGCTACGAGCAGTACTTC . TRBV5-1 15 TRBJ2-7 .
CATRDMGYEQYF TGTGCCACCCGGGACATGGGTTACGAGCAGTACTTC . TRBV6-5 12 TRBJ2-7 .
CASSIMGGLNTEAFF TGTGCCAGTAGTATAATGGGGGGCTTGAACACTGAAGCTTTCTTT . TRBV19 15 TRBJ1-1 .
CASSPHGGLAGGDEQFF TGTGCCAGCAGCCCCCACGGGGGTTTAGCGGGGGGTGATGAGCAGTTCTTC . TRBV7-6 17 TRBJ2-1 TRBD2
CASGLGGELFF TGTGCTAGTGGTTTGGGCGGGGAGCTGTTTTTT . TRBV12-5 11 TRBJ2-2 .
CSVAGGQGNTEAFF TGCAGCGTTGCAGGTGGACAGGGGAACACTGAAGCTTTCTTT . TRBV29-1 14 TRBJ1-1 TRBD1
CASSPGQGNQPQHF TGTGCCAGCAGTCCGGGACAGGGCAATCAGCCCCAGCATTTT few TRBV6-5 14 TRBJ1-5 TRBD1
CASSIVYRGGTDTQYF TGTGCCAGTAGTATTGTTTACAGGGGGGGCACAGATACGCAGTATTTT . TRBV19 16 TRBJ2-3 TRBD1
CAWSVGGRGRQPQHF TGTGCCTGGAGTGTAGGGGGGAGGGGTCGCCAGCCCCAGCATTTT large TRBV30 15 TRBJ1-5 .
CASSYSTAEQYF TGTGCCAGCAGTTACTCAACTGCAGAGCAGTACTTC . TRBV6-6 12 TRBJ2-7 .
CASSQVVGYTGELFF TGCGCCAGCAGCCAAGTTGTCGGGTACACCGGGGAGCTGTTTTTT . TRBV4-3 15 TRBJ2-2 .
CASSLDWGTGRETQYF TGTGCCAGCAGCTTGGATTGGGGCACAGGGAGGGAGACCCAGTACTTC . TRBV5-5 16 TRBJ2-5 .
CASSQDSGAGGRRQFF TGCGCCAGCAGCCAAGATTCCGGGGCAGGGGGCAGGCGGCAGTTCTTC . TRBV4-3 16 TRBJ2-1 TRBD1
CASSLGDAYNEQFF TGTGCCAGCAGCTTGGGGGACGCCTACAATGAGCAGTTCTTC . TRBV5-4 14 TRBJ2-1 .
CASSLAFRGNYGYTF TGTGCCAGCAGCTTAGCTTTCAGGGGAAACTATGGCTACACCTTC . TRBV7-9 15 TRBJ1-2 .
CASSYPRGVGTEAFF TGTGCCAGCAGTTACCCGCGGGGAGTAGGCACTGAAGCTTTCTTT . TRBV6-6 15 TRBJ1-1 .
CASSFDSNYNEQFF TGTGCCAGCAGTTTTGACAGCAACTACAATGAGCAGTTCTTC . TRBV28 14 TRBJ2-1 .
CASSPIDIHGADTQYF TGTGCCAGCAGCCCCATAGACATACACGGAGCAGATACGCAGTATTTT . TRBV7-6 16 TRBJ2-3 .
CASSVEGSAKNIQYF TGTGCCAGCAGCGTAGAGGGTAGCGCCAAAAACATTCAGTACTTC . TRBV9 15 TRBJ2-4 .
CSVLLAGLDLF TGCAGCGTTCTCCTAGCGGGGTTAGACCTCTTC . TRBV29-1 11 TRBJ2-1 TRBD2
CAWSVGQGAVQPQHF TGTGCCTGGAGTGTGGGACAGGGGGCGGTTCAGCCCCAGCATTTT . TRBV30 15 TRBJ1-5 TRBD1
CASSYSTDTQYF TGTGCCAGCAGCTATAGCACAGATACGCAGTATTTT . TRBV7-3 12 TRBJ2-3 .
CASSVGTRSSTDTQYF TGTGCCAGCAGCGTTGGGACTAGGTCTAGCACAGATACGCAGTATTTT . TRBV9 16 TRBJ2-3 TRBD2
CASSLSAVSYEQYF TGTGCCAGCAGTTTATCTGCAGTCTCCTACGAGCAGTACTTC . TRBV27 14 TRBJ2-7 .
CASSPTSGSYEQYF TGTGCCAGCTCACCGACTAGCGGGAGCTACGAGCAGTACTTC . TRBV18 14 TRBJ2-7 TRBD2
CASRSKITGELFF TGTGCCAGCAGATCTAAAATAACCGGGGAGCTGTTTTTT . TRBV7-3 13 TRBJ2-2 .
CASSLFSDSYEQYF TGTGCCAGCAGCTTGTTCAGCGACTCCTACGAGCAGTACTTC . TRBV5-6 14 TRBJ2-7 .
CASSWDRASYEQYF TGCGCCAGCAGCTGGGACAGGGCCTCCTACGAGCAGTACTTC . TRBV5-1 14 TRBJ2-7 TRBD1
CASSPDNEQFF TGTGCCAGCTCACCAGACAATGAGCAGTTCTTC once TRBV18 11 TRBJ2-1 .